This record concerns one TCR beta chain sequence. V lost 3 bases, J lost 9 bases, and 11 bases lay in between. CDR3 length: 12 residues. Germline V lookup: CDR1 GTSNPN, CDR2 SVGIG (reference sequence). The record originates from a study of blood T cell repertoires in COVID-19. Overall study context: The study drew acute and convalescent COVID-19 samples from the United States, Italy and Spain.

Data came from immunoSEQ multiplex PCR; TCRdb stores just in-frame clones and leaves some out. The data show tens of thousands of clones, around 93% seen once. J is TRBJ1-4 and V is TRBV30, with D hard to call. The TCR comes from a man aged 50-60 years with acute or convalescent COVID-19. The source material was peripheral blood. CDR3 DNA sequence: TGTGCCTGGAGGGGCCCGTCCCAAAAACTGTTTTTT. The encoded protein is CAWRGPSQKLFF.